These 26 T cell receptor beta chains were sequenced from one sample in a study of blood T cell repertoires in COVID-19. Assay: immunoSEQ multiplex PCR; the TCRdb copy retains only in-frame clones and omits some. The sample includes about 150,000 clones, roughly 90% of them seen just once. The sequenced material came from PBMCs or T cells enriched from blood (not recorded which). The receptor source for this set is a woman aged 25 to 39 with acute COVID-19.

This chain uses TRBV18 with TRBJ1-1; 7 bases are a match to TRBD1. Germline CDR1 and CDR2: KGHSH and LQKENI. The V and J ends lost 4 bases and 3 bases, in that order; junction bases with no gene match: 2. CDR3 length: 13 residues. The CDR3 DNA is TGTGCCAGCTCACTTGGACAGGACACTGAAGCTTTCTTT. It yields the protein CASSLGQDTEAFF. The full variable domain, with the rest looked up from reference TRBV18 and TRBJ1-1, is NAGVMQNPRHLVRRRGQEARLRCSPMKGHSHVYWYRQLPEEGLKFMVYLQKENIIDESGMPKERFSAEFPKEGPSILRIQQVVRGDSAAYFCASSLGQDTEAFFGQGTRLTVV.

This chain links TRBV11-2 with TRBJ2-7; 14 nucleotides align to TRBD2. The CDR3 is 15 amino acids. Trimming at V came to 3 bases and at J to 6 bases, leaving 4 bases not matched to a gene. Per the germline V gene, CDR1 is SGHAT and CDR2 is FQNNGV. In DNA, the CDR3 is TGTGCCAGCAGCTTGGGGACTAGCGGGAGTCTCGAGCAGTACTTC. Its translation is CASSLGTSGSLEQYF.

V usage is TRBV27 and J usage is TRBJ2-6; D remains unclear. V was cut by 6 bases and J by 2 bases, with 5 bases left in between. This CDR3 has 13 amino acids. Looked up from germline, CDR1 is MNHEY and CDR2 is SMNVEV (reference sequence). CDR3 DNA sequence: TGTGCCAGCAGGTATGCTGGGGCCAACGTCCTGACTTTC. Residues: CASRYAGANVLTF. The complete variable domain, with remaining parts taken from reference TRBV27 and TRBJ2-6, reads EAQVTQNPRYLITVTGKKLTVTCSQNMNHEYMSWYRQDPGLGLRQIYYSMNVEVTDKGDVPEGYKVSRKEKRNFPLILESPSPNQTSLYFCASRYAGANVLTFGAGSRLTVL.

This clone has just one count. Other DNA sequences of this sample code for an identical CDR3. The chain is built from TRBV4-2 and TRBJ2-7; 12 nucleotides match TRBD2. The germline CDR1 and CDR2 sequences are LGHNA and YNFKEQ. The CDR3 length is 15 residues. With 0 bases clipped from V and 4 bases from J, the junction kept 1 base outside the gene matches. The CDR3 nucleotides are TGTGCCAGCAGCCAAGAGACTAGCGGGAGTTACGAGCAGTACTTC. It is translated as CASSQETSGSYEQYF.

The chain's CDR3 is CASSLYPGGDYGYTF. In nucleotides, the CDR3 is TGTGCCAGTAGTCTGTATCCTGGGGGGGACTATGGCTACACCTTC. V gene TRBV19 combines with J gene TRBJ1-2; weak D call: TRBD1 (5 bases). The CDR3 has 15 amino acids. The germline CDR1 and CDR2 sequences are LNHDA and SQIVND (reference sequence). Trimming removed 5 bases from V and 3 bases from J, with 16 bases in between. Combining the CDR3 with reference TRBV19 and TRBJ1-2 gives the whole variable domain DGGITQSPKYLFRKEGQNVTLSCEQNLNHDAMYWYRQDPGQGLRLIYYSQIVNDFQKGDIAEGYSVSREKKESFPLTVTSAQKNPTAFYLCASSLYPGGDYGYTFGSGTRLTVV.

The chain carries TRBV5-5 and TRBJ2-7, with unresolved D. CDR1 is SGHKS and CDR2 is YYEKEE in the germline V gene (reference sequence). Trimming pared 0 bases from V and 3 bases from J, leaving 7 bases between. The CDR3 spans 13 residues. CDR3 in amino acids: CASSLASGYEQYF. In DNA, the CDR3 is TGTGCCAGCAGCTTGGCGTCAGGCTACGAGCAGTACTTC.

This chain joins TRBV14 and TRBJ1-1; D call uncertain. The CDR3 loop spans 13 amino acids. In germline, CDR1 is SGHDN, CDR2 FVKESK. Trimming removed 4 bases from V and 0 bases from J, with 6 bases in between. The chain's CDR3 is CASSPSMNTEAFF. The CDR3 DNA sequence: TGTGCCAGCAGCCCGAGCATGAACACTGAAGCTTTCTTT.

The chain couples TRBV9 to TRBJ2-1, with D possibly matching TRBD1 (6 bases). In germline, CDR1 is SGDLS, CDR2 YYNGEE. The CDR3 extends over 15 amino acids. Trimming stripped 1 base from V and 0 bases from J, with 8 bases between. In DNA, the CDR3 is TGTGCCAGCAGCGTACAGGGGAACTCCTACAATGAGCAGTTCTTC. It yields the protein CASSVQGNSYNEQFF.

The chain employs TRBV29-1 and TRBJ1-5, with D possibly being TRBD1 (5 bases). The CDR3 loop spans 13 amino acids. Trimming shortened V by 3 bases and J by 6 bases, and 12 bases separated the two germline ends. CDR1 and CDR2 (germline): SQVTM, ANQGSEA. The chain's CDR3 is CSVEGGVGQPQHF. DNA of the CDR3: TGCAGCGTTGAGGGGGGGGTTGGTCAGCCCCAGCATTTT.

This clone was observed a few times. V is TRBV6-5 and J is TRBJ1-2; D ambiguous. This CDR3 spans 14 amino acids. Trimming took 6 bases from V and 7 from J, leaving 18 bases between them. Germline loops: CDR1 MNHEY, CDR2 SVGAGI. The CDR3 coding sequence is TGTGCCAGCAGCCCGGGATCTGCAGTGAGTGGCTACACCTTC. Protein sequence: CASSPGSAVSGYTF.

This sequence joins TRBV6-2 or TRBV6-3 and TRBJ2-7, with TRBD2 matching over 10 bases. The J segment lost 1 base and the V segment lost 5 bases, leaving 17 bases of the junction unmatched. CDR3 size: 19 residues. Germline CDR1 MNHEY, CDR2 SVGEGT. CDR3 bases: TGTGCCAGCAGTCACCGCAGGTTACAAGGACTAGCGGTTTCCTACGAGCAGTACTTC. Its protein is CASSHRRLQGLAVSYEQYF.

The J gene is TRBJ2-5, the V gene TRBV9; a weak D match, TRBD2 (6 bases). The CDR3 covers 14 residues. Germline-derived CDR1 and CDR2 are SGDLS and YYNGEE. Trimming took off 3 bases at V and 1 base at J, with 10 bases between the two ends. CDR3: CASSERLGQETQYF. In DNA form, the CDR3 reads TGTGCCAGCAGCGAGAGACTAGGCCAAGAGACCCAGTACTTC.

This clone was observed a handful of times. This sequence joins TRBV13 and TRBJ1-1, with a tentative D call TRBD1 (6 bases). Germline V CDR1 and CDR2: PRHDT, FYEKMQ (reference sequence). This CDR3 contains 13 residues. V lost 5 bases and J lost 5, with 12 bases in between. DNA for the CDR3: TGTGCCAGCAGCCAGGACAGACGTACTGAAGCTTTCTTT. Amino acid sequence: CASSQDRRTEAFF.

The chain uses TRBV7-2 and TRBJ2-1; 10 nucleotides agree with TRBD2. The CDR3 is made up of 16 amino acids. In germline, CDR1 is SGHTA, CDR2 FQGNSA. The J segment lost 7 bases and the V segment lost 0 bases, leaving 6 bases of the junction unmatched. This CDR3 reads CASSLAASGSFNEQFF. For the CDR3, the DNA is TGTGCCAGCAGCTTAGCAGCTAGCGGGAGCTTTAATGAGCAGTTCTTC.

The chain joins TRBV19 to TRBJ2-3; a weak D match, TRBD2 (6 bases). V shed 0 bases and J shed 2 bases, with 12 bases lying between them. Germline CDR1 LNHDA, CDR2 SQIVND (reference sequence). CDR3 length equals 16 residues. The CDR3 region has the DNA TGTGCCAGTAGTATAGAGGCTAGCGTCCCCACAGATACGCAGTATTTT. It codes for CASSIEASVPTDTQYF.

The chain combines TRBV30 with TRBJ1-1; TRBD1 matches at 8 bases. The CDR3 is made up of 11 amino acids. Trimming at V came to 5 bases and at J to 9 bases, leaving 5 bases not matched to a gene. CDR1 and CDR2 (germline): GTSNPN, SVGIG (reference sequence). CDR3 sequence (DNA): TGTGCCTGGGGCCAGGGGGCGCAAGCTTTCTTT. Translated: CAWGQGAQAFF. Full variable domain (remainder filled in from reference TRBV30 and TRBJ1-1): SQTIHQWPATLVQPVGSPLSLECTVEGTSNPNLYWYRQAAGRGLQLLFYSVGIGQISSEVPQNLSASRPQDRQFILSSKKLLLSDSGFYLCAWGQGAQAFFGQGTRLTVV.

The J gene is TRBJ1-1, the V gene TRBV7-9; no definite D call. The length of the CDR3 is 12 residues. CDR1 and CDR2 from the germline V gene are SEHNR and FQNEAQ (reference sequence). Trimming cost V 3 bases and J 0 bases, with 2 bases left between them. The CDR3 DNA follows: TGTGCCAGCAGCTTCATGAACACTGAAGCTTTCTTT. It yields the protein CASSFMNTEAFF.

The genes are TRBV4-3 and TRBJ2-7; maybe TRBD1 (6 bases). Germline CDR1 is LGHNA and CDR2 is YSLEER. V was shortened by 1 base and J by 6 bases, with 16 bases between the two germline ends. The CDR3 contains 15 residues. For the CDR3, the DNA is TGCGCCAGCAGCCAAGTTGCACAGGGCCCTTCCGAGCAGTACTTC. This translates into CASSQVAQGPSEQYF.

The chain uses TRBV23-1 and TRBJ1-5; D is unclear. TRBV23-1 is an ORF, with its function uncertain. CDR3 length equals 15 residues. V lost 1 base and J 2 bases, leaving 9 bases between the germline ends. CDR3 nucleotide sequence: TGCGCCAGCAGTCAATTCTACAGTCGCAATCAGCCCCAGCATTTT. It is translated as CASSQFYSRNQPQHF.

V is TRBV7-2 and J is TRBJ1-1; D may be TRBD1 (6 bases). The CDR3 runs 13 residues. The V gene lost 10 bases and the J gene lost 5 bases, with 17 bases spanning the gap. Germline lookup yields CDR1 SGHTA and CDR2 FQGNSA. The CDR3, as DNA: TGTGCCACCAAGCTCGTAAGGGGGACTGAAGCTTTCTTT. Translation gives CATKLVRGTEAFF.

The chain recombines TRBV12-3 or TRBV12-4 with TRBJ2-7, with 7 bases fitting TRBD1. With V trimmed by 8 bases and J by 2 bases, 0 bases remained unmatched. The CDR3 totals 11 residues. Written as DNA, the CDR3 is TGTGCCAGCGGGACAGCCTACGAGCAGTACTTC. As protein: CASGTAYEQYF.

This clone occurred once. This chain links TRBV28 with TRBJ1-2; the D is unclear. Trimming cost V 9 bases and J 5 bases, with 16 bases left between them. Germline values: CDR1 MDHEN, CDR2 SYDVKM. This CDR3 region has 13 residues. The CDR3 region has the DNA TGTGCCAGTTACTCAGGAGGATTTTATGGCTACACCTTC. Its translation: CASYSGGFYGYTF.

V and J are TRBV5-4 and TRBJ2-2; the match to TRBD1 covers 7 bases. Germline V gene lookup returns CDR1 SGHNT and CDR2 YYREEE (reference sequence). V lost 4 bases to trimming and J lost 5 bases; unmatched junction nucleotides: 8. The CDR3 is 15 residues long. The CDR3 bases are TGTGCCAGCAGCCCCGGGACAGTCCTAACCGGGGAGCTGTTTTTT. This encodes CASSPGTVLTGELFF.

The chain couples TRBV29-1 to TRBJ1-2; tentative D call: TRBD1 (5 bases). V lost 4 bases and J lost 7, with 13 bases in between. Looked up from germline, CDR1 is SQVTM and CDR2 is ANQGSEA. This CDR3 has 12 amino acids. The CDR3, as DNA: TGCAGCGTTGTTCAGGGCTACGGTGGCTACACCTTC. This translates into CSVVQGYGGYTF.

V is TRBV29-1 and J is TRBJ2-7, with D possibly being TRBD2 (5 bases). The CDR3 length is 12 residues. V lost 2 bases and J lost 4, with 9 bases in between. The germline V gene encodes CDR1 SQVTM and CDR2 ANQGSEA. CDR3 nucleotides: TGCAGCGTTGAACTAGCTGGGTACGAGCAGTACTTC. As protein: CSVELAGYEQYF.

The chain carries TRBV27 and TRBJ2-3; perhaps TRBD1 as D (5 bases). CDR1 and CDR2 (germline): MNHEY, SMNVEV (reference sequence). This CDR3 comprises 13 residues. Trimming cost V 6 bases and J 3 bases, with 10 bases left between them. Here the CDR3 DNA reads TGTGCCAGCAGAGGCTCAGGGACAGATACGCAGTATTTT. Translation: CASRGSGTDTQYF.